Listed below are T cell receptor beta chains from one sample, sequenced in a study of PD-1 blockade in mismatch repair-deficient tumors. This table comes from immunoSEQ multiplex PCR, and its TCRdb copy is limited to in-frame clones, with some not included. The sample contains 35,000 to 45,000 clones, more than 75% of which appear only once. This specimen consisted of peripheral blood, obtained roughly 76 weeks after starting pembrolizumab. Every receptor here comes from an adult with mismatch repair-deficient cancer. The CDR3 runs from the conserved cysteine through the conserved F or W. D genes are given only for firm matches. Part of the rows lack a size; the others show once, few, many or a class for expanded clones.

J: TRBJ2-2; D: TRBD2; V: TRBV27; length: 15; size: .; CDR3: CASSYAGRGTGELFF; DNA: TGTGCCAGCAGTTACGCAGGGAGGGGCACCGGGGAGCTGTTTTTT
J: TRBJ1-2; D: .; V: TRBV12-5; length: 17; size: .; CDR3: CASGLPTDGRLNYGYTF; DNA: TGTGCTAGTGGTTTGCCAACGGACGGCCGGCTTAACTATGGCTACACCTTC
J: TRBJ1-4; D: .; V: TRBV14; length: 13; size: .; CDR3: CASSRGNNEKLFF; DNA: TGTGCCAGCAGCCGGGGAAATAATGAAAAACTGTTTTTT
J: TRBJ2-3; D: TRBD2; V: TRBV25-1; length: 17; size: .; CDR3: CASSDPRVAGFTDTQYF; DNA: TGTGCCAGCAGTGATCCACGAGTAGCGGGATTCACAGATACGCAGTATTTT
J: TRBJ2-5; D: .; V: TRBV15; length: 16; size: .; CDR3: CATSRESAGNKETQYF; DNA: TGTGCCACCAGCAGAGAATCTGCGGGGAATAAAGAGACCCAGTACTTC
J: TRBJ2-7; D: TRBD2; V: TRBV19; length: 17; size: .; CDR3: CASSPYPSGRPQGWQYF; DNA: TGTGCCAGTAGCCCTTATCCTAGCGGGAGGCCCCAGGGGTGGCAGTACTTC
J: TRBJ2-1; D: TRBD2; V: TRBV5-8; length: 17; size: .; CDR3: CASSPGLAGQKGGEQFF; DNA: TGTGCCAGCAGCCCGGGACTAGCGGGACAAAAGGGAGGTGAGCAGTTCTTC
J: TRBJ1-1; D: TRBD1; V: TRBV19; length: 18; size: .; CDR3: CASSIRQGFLGGGTEAFF; DNA: TGTGCCAGTAGTATCAGACAGGGGTTTCTTGGGGGAGGCACTGAAGCTTTCTTT
J: TRBJ2-1; D: .; V: TRBV6-5; length: 13; size: .; CDR3: CASSYGPLNEQFF; DNA: TGTGCCAGCAGTTATGGGCCACTCAATGAGCAGTTCTTC
J: TRBJ2-1; D: TRBD2; V: TRBV4-1; length: 17; size: .; CDR3: CASSQATLAGVFDEQFF; DNA: TGCGCCAGCAGCCAAGCAACACTAGCGGGAGTTTTTGATGAGCAGTTCTTC
J: TRBJ1-5; D: TRBD1; V: TRBV5-4; length: 15; size: .; CDR3: CASSLGTGDNQPQHF; DNA: TGTGCCAGCAGCTTGGGGACAGGTGACAATCAGCCCCAGCATTTT
J: TRBJ2-7; D: TRBD1; V: TRBV5-6; length: 14; size: .; CDR3: CASSLEKGATEQYF; DNA: TGTGCCAGCAGCTTGGAAAAGGGGGCGACCGAGCAGTACTTC
J: TRBJ2-7; D: .; V: TRBV14; length: 17; size: .; CDR3: CASSPSVAGRGVDEQYF; DNA: TGTGCCAGCAGCCCGTCGGTAGCGGGCAGGGGAGTCGACGAGCAGTACTTC
J: TRBJ2-3; D: TRBD1; V: TRBV27; length: 14; size: .; CDR3: CASSSQGGLDTQYF; DNA: TGTGCCAGCAGTTCACAGGGGGGTCTGGATACGCAGTATTTT
J: TRBJ1-4; D: .; V: TRBV11-3; length: 18; size: .; CDR3: CASSLSSWGTQTNEKLFF; DNA: TGTGCCAGCAGCTTATCAAGCTGGGGGACCCAGACTAATGAAAAACTGTTTTTT
J: TRBJ1-1; D: TRBD1; V: TRBV11-3; length: 14; size: .; CDR3: CASSLDRRNTEAFF; DNA: TGTGCCAGCAGCCTGGACAGGAGGAACACTGAAGCTTTCTTT
J: TRBJ2-3; D: .; V: TRBV9; length: 14; size: .; CDR3: CASSVEGNTDTQYF; DNA: TGTGCCAGCAGCGTAGAGGGTAACACAGATACGCAGTATTTT
J: TRBJ2-1; D: .; V: TRBV30; length: 11; size: .; CDR3: CAWSLESVQFF; DNA: TGTGCCTGGAGTCTGGAAAGCGTGCAGTTCTTC
J: TRBJ2-7; D: .; V: TRBV18; length: 15; size: .; CDR3: CASSLRPWSSYEQYF; DNA: TGTGCCAGCTCACTTCGGCCCTGGAGCTCCTACGAGCAGTACTTC
J: TRBJ2-1; D: .; V: TRBV19; length: 15; size: few; CDR3: CASSIGEGYNNEQFF; DNA: TGTGCCAGTAGTATAGGAGAGGGCTACAACAATGAGCAGTTCTTC
J: TRBJ1-5; D: TRBD1; V: TRBV5-1; length: 15; size: .; CDR3: CASSPDRGSNQPQHF; DNA: TGCGCCAGCAGCCCGGACAGGGGAAGCAATCAGCCCCAGCATTTT
J: TRBJ2-3; D: .; V: TRBV7-9; length: 14; size: .; CDR3: CASSFISATDTQYF; DNA: TGTGCCAGCAGCTTTATCTCAGCCACAGATACGCAGTATTTT
J: TRBJ2-4; D: .; V: TRBV21-1; length: 15; size: .; CDR3: CASSPRYRAKNIQYF; DNA: TGTGCCAGCAGCCCCAGGTACAGGGCGAAAAACATTCAGTACTTC
J: TRBJ1-2; D: .; V: TRBV27; length: 16; size: .; CDR3: CASSTIRGRTNYGYTF; DNA: TGTGCCAGCAGTACCATCCGCGGGCGAACTAACTATGGCTACACCTTC
J: TRBJ2-7; D: TRBD1; V: TRBV5-1; length: 14; size: .; CDR3: CASSGGQGPYEQYF; DNA: TGCGCCAGCAGCGGGGGACAGGGCCCCTACGAGCAGTACTTC
J: TRBJ2-5; D: .; V: TRBV9; length: 17; size: .; CDR3: CASSRDGATIRGETQYF; DNA: TGTGCCAGCAGCCGCGACGGGGCAACGATACGGGGGGAGACCCAGTACTTC
J: TRBJ1-2; D: .; V: TRBV15; length: 14; size: .; CDR3: CATSRDPGSYGYTF; DNA: TGTGCCACCAGCAGAGATCCAGGAAGCTATGGCTACACCTTC
J: TRBJ1-5; D: TRBD1; V: TRBV7-9; length: 18; size: .; CDR3: CASSLERRLDRGYQPQHF; DNA: TGTGCCAGCAGTCTTGAACGGAGGTTGGACAGGGGTTACCAGCCCCAGCATTTT
J: TRBJ1-2; D: .; V: TRBV6-6; length: 13; size: .; CDR3: CASSPQGSSGYTF; DNA: TGTGCCAGCAGTCCCCAGGGGTCCAGTGGCTACACCTTC
J: TRBJ2-2; D: .; V: TRBV7-8; length: 15; size: .; CDR3: CASSRSGPNTGELFF; DNA: TGTGCCAGCAGCAGAAGCGGGCCGAACACCGGGGAGCTGTTTTTT
J: TRBJ1-3; D: .; V: TRBV19; length: 13; size: .; CDR3: CASDNLSGNTIYF; DNA: TGTGCCAGTGACAACCTCTCTGGAAACACCATATATTTT
J: TRBJ2-2; D: .; V: TRBV21-1; length: 17; size: once; CDR3: CASSTPGPEGDTGELFF; DNA: TGTGCCAGCAGCACACCGGGCCCGGAAGGCGACACCGGGGAGCTGTTTTTT
J: TRBJ2-7; D: .; V: TRBV11-2; length: 14; size: .; CDR3: CASSLDGLGEEQYF; DNA: TGTGCCAGCAGCTTAGATGGTTTGGGGGAGGAGCAGTACTTC
J: TRBJ2-1; D: TRBD2; V: TRBV15; length: 16; size: .; CDR3: CATSREKREYYNEQFF; DNA: TGTGCCACCAGCAGAGAGAAGCGGGAGTACTACAATGAGCAGTTCTTC
J: TRBJ2-1; D: .; V: TRBV7-9; length: 12; size: .; CDR3: CASSLEDNEQFF; DNA: TGTGCCAGCAGCTTAGAGGACAATGAGCAGTTCTTC
J: TRBJ1-1; D: .; V: TRBV5-1; length: 13; size: .; CDR3: CASSLEGTDEAFF; DNA: TGCGCCAGCAGCTTGGAGGGAACAGATGAAGCTTTCTTT
J: TRBJ2-1; D: TRBD1; V: TRBV5-1; length: 15; size: .; CDR3: CASSLRQGSDNEQFF; DNA: TGCGCCAGCAGCCTCCGACAGGGGTCCGACAATGAGCAGTTCTTC
J: TRBJ2-7; D: TRBD2; V: TRBV10-3; length: 15; size: once; CDR3: CAISGGTTSSYEQYF; DNA: TGTGCCATCAGTGGCGGGACTACTAGCTCCTACGAGCAGTACTTC
J: TRBJ2-3; D: .; V: TRBV7-9; length: 13; size: .; CDR3: CASSQIGIDTQYF; DNA: TGTGCCAGCAGTCAAATCGGGATAGATACGCAGTATTTT
J: TRBJ1-2; D: .; V: TRBV27; length: 13; size: .; CDR3: CASSLSGVWGYTF; DNA: TGTGCCAGCAGTTTATCTGGGGTCTGGGGCTACACCTTC